This paragraph covers one TCR beta chain sequence. The data were taken from a study of cytomegalovirus exposure and HLA in healthy donors. Use of 60 Vbeta and 13 Jbeta primers characterized the PCR. Sequencing used immunoSEQ multiplex PCR; TCRdb keeps in-frame clones, though not all of them. Of 150,000 to 200,000 clones listed, about four fifths are singletons. Germline V lookup: CDR1 SGHVS, CDR2 FQNEAQ. Trimming shortened V by 4 bases and J by 11 bases, and 12 bases separated the two germline ends. This CDR3 contains 11 residues. This receptor was obtained from a woman younger than 45 in good health and CMV-seropositive. The J gene is TRBJ2-7, the V gene TRBV7-8; weak D call: TRBD2 (5 bases). The sequencing input was PBMCs. The CDR3, as DNA: TGTGCCAGCAGCTCACTAGGTCTGAAGTACTTC. It is translated as CASSSLGLKYF.